This TCR beta chain was sequenced in a study of cytomegalovirus exposure and HLA in healthy donors. The primer mix had 60 Vbeta and 13 Jbeta primers. The method was immunoSEQ multiplex PCR; TCRdb's version includes in-frame clones alone and lacks a portion of them. The repertoire table contains about 200,000 clones. The CDR3 is 21 residues long. With V trimmed by 4 bases and J by 3 bases, 16 bases remained unmatched. Per the germline V gene, CDR1 is SGHDN and CDR2 is FVKESK. This receptor was taken from a boy younger than 18 in good health and CMV-seronegative. V gene TRBV14 combines with J gene TRBJ2-1; 15 nucleotides line up with TRBD2. Sample: PBMCs. The CDR3 loop reads CASSPLPGLAGGARVYNEQFF. CDR3 sequence (DNA): TGTGCCAGCAGCCCCCTTCCGGGACTAGCGGGGGGCGCCCGTGTCTACAATGAGCAGTTCTTC.